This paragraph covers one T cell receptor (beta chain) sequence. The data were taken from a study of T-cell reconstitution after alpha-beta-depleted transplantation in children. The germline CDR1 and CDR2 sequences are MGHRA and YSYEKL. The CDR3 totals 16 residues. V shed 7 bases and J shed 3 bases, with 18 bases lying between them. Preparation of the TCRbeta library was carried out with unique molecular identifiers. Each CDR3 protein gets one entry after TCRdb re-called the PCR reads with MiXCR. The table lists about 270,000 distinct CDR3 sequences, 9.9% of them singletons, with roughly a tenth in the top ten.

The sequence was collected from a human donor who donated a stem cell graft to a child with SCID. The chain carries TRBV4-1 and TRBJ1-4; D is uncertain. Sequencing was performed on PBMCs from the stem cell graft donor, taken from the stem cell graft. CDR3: CASTTPERAANEKLFF. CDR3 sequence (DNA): TGCGCCAGCACCACTCCGGAACGGGCAGCTAATGAAAAACTGTTTTTT.